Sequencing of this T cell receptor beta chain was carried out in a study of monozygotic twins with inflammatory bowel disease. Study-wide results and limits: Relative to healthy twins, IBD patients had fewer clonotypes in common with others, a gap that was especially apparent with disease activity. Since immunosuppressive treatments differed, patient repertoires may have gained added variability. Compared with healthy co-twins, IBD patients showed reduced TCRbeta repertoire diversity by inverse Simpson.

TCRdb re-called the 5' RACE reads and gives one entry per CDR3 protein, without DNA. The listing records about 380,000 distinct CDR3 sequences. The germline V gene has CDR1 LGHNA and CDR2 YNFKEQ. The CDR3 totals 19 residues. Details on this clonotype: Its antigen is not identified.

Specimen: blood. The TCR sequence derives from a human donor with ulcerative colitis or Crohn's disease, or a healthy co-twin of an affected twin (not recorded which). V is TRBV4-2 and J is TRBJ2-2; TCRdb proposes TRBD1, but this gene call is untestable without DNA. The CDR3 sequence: CASSQTGTGGSSNTGELFF.